This note documents a single T cell receptor (beta chain) sequence. The antigen remains unidentified. As part of sample collection, lesional scalp punch biopsies and peripheral blood were taken from alopecia areata patients. cDNA prepared by RNA extraction and subsequent reverse transcription served as the template for sequencing. The table came from immunoSEQ multiplex PCR; TCRdb's copy has only in-frame clones and leaves some out. The table has approximately 180,000 clones, 59% seen once; the top ten hold 14% to 15%. The sample belongs to a study of CD8+ T cells in alopecia areata. Study context: Treated patients received oral tofacitinib, 5 to 10 mg twice daily.

The germline V gene has CDR1 SGHTA and CDR2 FQGNSA. V gave up 6 bases and J gave up 6 bases; unmatched junction bases: 8. This CDR3 has 15 amino acids. The study, taken as a whole, reports: Normal scalp showed lower clonality than lesional scalp, especially alopecia totalis/universalis.

The sample consisted of CD4+ T cells sorted from blood, taken at week 0. This sequence originates from a human donor with alopecia areata. The V gene is TRBV7-2, the J gene TRBJ2-2; 9 bases fit TRBD1. CDR3: CASRTGTGKSGELFF. CDR3 bases: TGTGCCAGCAGGACCGGGACAGGGAAATCCGGGGAGCTGTTTTTT.